These 29 T cell receptor beta chains were all obtained from the same sample, sequenced in a study of T-cell memory formation after mild COVID-19. TCRdb used MiXCR to reprocess the 5' RACE reads, holding one entry per CDR3 protein. The data contain some 120,000 distinct CDR3 sequences, around 6.3% of them singletons. The sequencing sample was made of PBMCs or a T cell subset sorted from them (not recorded which). The receptors shown here come from an adult woman who had mild COVID-19 (a few samples of this study predate the infection). Cell type and time point are not known.

CDR3 amino acids: CASHSTTGKDRAFF. The CDR3 coding sequence is TGTGCCAGTCATTCAACGACAGGGAAGGACCGAGCTTTCTTT. The chain carries TRBV6-2 or TRBV6-3 and TRBJ1-1, with 7 positions matching TRBD1. This CDR3 contains 14 residues. Germline V gene data show CDR1 as MNHEY and CDR2 as SVGEGT. V trimming: 9 bases; J trimming: 10 bases; junction bases outside the gene matches: 17.

This clonotype was detected a few times. The CDR3 coding sequence is TGTGCCAGCAGTTACTCAAGCTTCTCAAGCTCCTACGAGCAGTACTTC. As protein: CASSYSSFSSSYEQYF. The chain combines TRBV6-5 with TRBJ2-7; no clear D gene. The CDR3 contains 16 residues. The V end lost 0 bases, the J end lost 0 bases, and 12 bases lay between the germline ends. Germline V CDR1 and CDR2: MNHEY, SVGAGI.

This clonotype was picked up a small number of times. The CDR3, as DNA: TGTGCCAGCAGCCCTACCCCCGTACCAGGGATAAACACTGAAGCTTTCTTT. Encoded protein: CASSPTPVPGINTEAFF. The gene calls are TRBV7-3 and TRBJ1-1; possible D gene TRBD1, 5 bases. Per the germline V gene, CDR1 is SGHTA and CDR2 is FQGTGA. This CDR3 region has 17 residues. V shed 5 bases and J shed 2 bases, with 21 bases lying between them.

This clonotype has ten or more counts. This rearrangement joins TRBV7-3 to TRBJ2-1; 11 nucleotides match TRBD2. The ends lost 2 bases at V and 9 bases at J; junction bases unmatched: 3. The CDR3 length is 14 residues. Germline CDR1 is SGHTA and CDR2 is FQGTGA. The CDR3: CASSLGTSGSEQFF. The CDR3 DNA follows: TGTGCCAGCAGCTTAGGGACTAGCGGTAGTGAGCAGTTCTTC.

By sample share, this clonotype is medium-sized. The rearrangement uses TRBV7-2 and TRBJ2-3, with 9 bases that match TRBD1. V lost 4 bases and J lost 0; bases outside the gene matches: 5. The CDR3 extends over 16 amino acids. Germline CDR1 SGHTA, CDR2 FQGNSA. CDR3 in DNA: TGTGCCAGCAGCTCCGGGACAGGGATTAGCACAGATACGCAGTATTTT. It codes for CASSSGTGISTDTQYF.

The table lists this clonotype with a few counts. CDR3 in amino acids: CASSLSTGVRNEQYF. For the CDR3, the DNA is TGCGCCAGCAGCTTGAGCACAGGGGTTCGCAACGAGCAGTACTTC. The chain recombines TRBV5-1 with TRBJ2-7; TRBD1 matches at 7 bases. This CDR3 has 15 residues. Germline values: CDR1 SGHRS, CDR2 YFSETQ. The junction had 9 bases not matched to a gene; V was cut back by 1 base and J by 5 bases. The entire variable domain, with the rest obtained from reference TRBV5-1 and TRBJ2-7, is as follows: KAGVTQTPRYLIKTRGQQVTLSCSPISGHRSVSWYQQTPGQGLQFLFEYFSETQRNKGNFPGRFSGRQFSNSRSEMNVSTLELGDSALYLCASSLSTGVRNEQYFGPGTRLTVT.

The chain combines TRBV7-6 with TRBJ2-5; no definite D call. This CDR3 spans 12 amino acids. Trimming cost V 8 bases and J 5 bases, with 12 bases left between them. From germline, CDR1 is SGHVS and CDR2 FNYEAQ. The CDR3 sequence: CASGPVGETQYF. DNA of the CDR3: TGTGCCAGCGGGCCGGTGGGGGAGACCCAGTACTTC.

This clonotype was observed at least ten times. The chain combines TRBV5-5 with TRBJ2-5; 7 positions agree with TRBD2. Germline CDR1 and CDR2: SGHKS and YYEKEE (reference sequence). This CDR3 has 13 amino acids. Trimming cost V 3 bases and J 2 bases; bases outside gene matches: 1. CDR3 region: CASSSAGQETQYF. The CDR3 DNA reads as TGTGCCAGCAGCTCAGCGGGGCAAGAGACCCAGTACTTC.

This clonotype was found many times. V usage is TRBV29-1 and J usage is TRBJ2-1; 7 nucleotides agree with TRBD1. In germline, CDR1 is SQVTM, CDR2 ANQGSEA. The CDR3 loop spans 14 amino acids. With 7 bases clipped from V and 6 bases from J, the junction kept 12 bases outside the gene matches. CDR3 loop: CSAGRRGYANEQFF. In DNA, the CDR3 is TGCAGCGCCGGCCGCAGGGGGTATGCCAATGAGCAGTTCTTC.

This clonotype occurred many times. The genes are TRBV29-1 and TRBJ2-1; 7 positions agree with TRBD2. Germline values: CDR1 SQVTM, CDR2 ANQGSEA. The CDR3 sequence is 15 residues long. V dropped 4 bases and J dropped 1; count of bases not matched to a gene: 7. The CDR3 region has the DNA TGCAGCGTTGGGGAGGCGGGAGCTTCCTACAATGAGCAGTTCTTC. Amino acid sequence: CSVGEAGASYNEQFF.

Remarks on this clonotype: A much larger clone differs from this one at a single base, so this may be a read error. The rearrangement joins TRBV7-9 to TRBJ1-1; TRBD1 agrees at 8 bases. CDR1 and CDR2 (germline): SEHNR, FQNEAQ (reference sequence). The CDR3 extends over 15 amino acids. V was clipped by 5 bases and J by 1 base; unmatched bases: 6. The CDR3 DNA is TGTGCCAGCAGCCTAGGACAGGGACAGAACACTGAAGCTTTCTTT. This encodes CASSLGQGQNTEAFF.

This chain connects TRBV18 to TRBJ1-2; 7 nucleotides agree with TRBD1. The CDR3 runs 15 residues. Germline CDR1 reads KGHSH; CDR2 reads LQKENI. V lost 1 base, J lost 3 bases, and 5 bases stayed unmatched. CDR3: CASSPQGANDYGYTF. CDR3 DNA sequence: TGTGCCAGCTCACCACAGGGGGCCAACGACTATGGCTACACCTTC. Using reference TRBV18 and TRBJ1-2 for the parts outside the CDR3, the full variable domain is NAGVMQNPRHLVRRRGQEARLRCSPMKGHSHVYWYRQLPEEGLKFMVYLQKENIIDESGMPKERFSAEFPKEGPSILRIQQVVRGDSAAYFCASSPQGANDYGYTFGSGTRLTVV.

This clonotype was detected only once. V usage is TRBV27 and J usage is TRBJ2-7; 12 nucleotides match TRBD2. Germline-derived CDR1 and CDR2 are MNHEY and SMNVEV (reference sequence). The CDR3 contains 16 residues. V gave up 6 bases and J gave up 3 bases; unmatched junction bases: 9. CDR3 coding DNA: TGTGCCAGCAGGCGAGGGACTAGCGGGTGGTACTACGAGCAGTACTTC. Translated: CASRRGTSGWYYEQYF.

This clonotype was seen only a few times. The chain combines TRBV12-3 or TRBV12-4 with TRBJ1-2; no firm D call. This CDR3 spans 15 amino acids. V was cut by 7 bases and J by 8 bases, with 23 bases left in between. As DNA, the CDR3 is TGTGCCAGCACCCTAATGAGAGCAAGCGGTGGGGGCTACACCTTC. Residues: CASTLMRASGGGYTF.

This clonotype was observed a handful of times. The chain combines TRBV5-1 with TRBJ2-7; 7 bases are a match to TRBD1. The CDR3 is 14 amino acids. The germline V gene encodes CDR1 SGHRS and CDR2 YFSETQ. V trimming: 2 bases; J trimming: 7 bases; junction bases outside the gene matches: 9. CDR3 nucleotides: TGCGCCAGCAGCTTCGCGACAGGGCGTCGGGAGCAGTACTTC. Its protein is CASSFATGRREQYF.

There are many counts of this clonotype. This rearrangement joins TRBV30 to TRBJ1-1, with 9 nucleotides matching TRBD1. This CDR3 has 14 amino acids. The V gene end was trimmed by 3 bases and the J gene end by 3 bases; junction bases not matched to a gene: 5. Germline-derived CDR1 and CDR2 are GTSNPN and SVGIG (reference sequence). The DNA for the CDR3 is TGTGCCTGGAGGGGGACAGGGTCCCACACTGAAGCTTTCTTT. This sequence encodes CAWRGTGSHTEAFF.

V and J are TRBV29-1 and TRBJ2-3; possibly TRBD2 for D (5 bases). Germline V gene sequence: CDR1 SQVTM, CDR2 ANQGSEA. The CDR3 sequence is 13 residues long. V gave up 4 bases and J gave up 5 bases, with 13 bases separating them. The CDR3 sequence is CSVAAVGGDTQYF. The CDR3 nucleotides read TGCAGCGTTGCAGCGGTAGGTGGAGATACGCAGTATTTT.

This clonotype showed up many times. The chain joins TRBV5-1 to TRBJ2-7; D may be TRBD1 (6 bases). V lost 4 bases to trimming and J lost 3 bases, with 11 bases between them. Germline values: CDR1 SGHRS, CDR2 YFSETQ. The CDR3 consists of 13 residues. The CDR3 protein is CASSGLGGYEQYF. CDR3 in DNA: TGCGCCAGCAGCGGTCTAGGGGGCTACGAGCAGTACTTC.

This clonotype was observed many times. V gene TRBV6-2 or TRBV6-3 combines with J gene TRBJ1-2, with D perhaps matching TRBD1 (5 bases). Between the trimmed V and J ends, which lost 6 bases and 2 bases, there was a span of 28 bases. The CDR3 length is 19 residues. Germline-derived CDR1 and CDR2 are MNHEY and SVGEGT. As DNA, the CDR3 is TGTGCCAGCAGCTTCGTTCCGGACACCCCATATTCAGCAAACTATGGCTACACCTTC. It encodes CASSFVPDTPYSANYGYTF.

This chain's CDR3 is CASSLSTSGRRSTDTQYF. CDR3 nucleotide sequence: TGTGCCAGCAGCTTGTCTACTAGCGGGAGGAGGAGCACAGATACGCAGTATTTT. This chain links TRBV11-3 with TRBJ2-3; TRBD2 matches 12 bases. The V gene end was trimmed by 3 bases and the J gene end by 0 bases; junction bases not matched to a gene: 7. The CDR3 loop spans 18 amino acids. Germline V gives CDR1 SGHNT, CDR2 YENEEA.

J is TRBJ2-2 and V is TRBV29-1; D gene unclear. V dropped 5 bases and J dropped 2 bases, with 3 bases sitting between them. Germline V gives CDR1 SQVTM, CDR2 ANQGSEA. This CDR3 has 11 amino acids. CDR3 in amino acids: CSVSNTGELFF. For the CDR3, the DNA is TGCAGCGTTAGCAACACCGGGGAGCTGTTTTTT.

This clonotype was observed many times. The rearrangement uses TRBV7-3 and TRBJ1-1, with TRBD1 identical over 7 bases. Trimming at V came to 5 bases and at J to 4 bases, leaving 7 bases not matched to a gene. The germline CDR1 and CDR2 sequences are SGHTA and FQGTGA. The CDR3 has 14 residues. CDR3 sequence: CASSTWTGPTEAFF. CDR3 sequence (DNA): TGTGCCAGCAGCACCTGGACAGGCCCCACTGAAGCTTTCTTT. The whole variable domain, remainder taken from reference TRBV7-3 and TRBJ1-1, is GAGVSQTPSNKVTEKGKYVELRCDPISGHTALYWYRQSLGQGPEFLIYFQGTGAADDSGLPNDRFFAVRPEGSVSTLKIQRTERGDSAVYLCASSTWTGPTEAFFGQGTRLTVV.

This clonotype occurred many times. This chain joins TRBV4-3 and TRBJ2-3; 11 bases map to TRBD2. CDR1 and CDR2 from the germline V gene are LGHNA and YSLEER. The CDR3 totals 18 residues. J was trimmed by 0 bases and V by 2 bases; bases with no gene match: 7. The CDR3 bases are TGCGCCAGCAGCCAATTTAGCGGGAGGGCTAAGAGCACAGATACGCAGTATTTT. It yields the protein CASSQFSGRAKSTDTQYF.

The table lists this clonotype with many counts. The chain is built from TRBV7-8 and TRBJ2-1; 12 nucleotides match TRBD2. J lost 1 base, V lost 5 bases, and 3 bases had no gene match. CDR1 and CDR2 from the germline V gene are SGHVS and FQNEAQ. The CDR3 loop spans 16 amino acids. The CDR3 here is CASSRTSGNSYNEQFF. The CDR3 nucleotides are TGTGCCAGCAGCCGGACTAGCGGGAATTCCTACAATGAGCAGTTCTTC.

This clonotype has more than one count but fewer than ten. The V gene is TRBV11-3, the J gene TRBJ2-1; D is ambiguous. V was clipped by 4 bases and J by 6 bases, with 13 bases between them. The CDR3 length is 14 residues. Germline CDR1 reads SGHNT; CDR2 reads YENEEA. As DNA, the CDR3 is TGTGCCAGCAGCTACCCAAGTCTAGTCAATGAGCAGTTCTTC. Its translation: CASSYPSLVNEQFF.

The rearrangement joins TRBV18 to TRBJ2-1, with TRBD1 as a possible D gene (6 bases). CDR3 size: 13 residues. Germline assignment: CDR1 KGHSH and CDR2 LQKENI. The V gene lost 3 bases and the J gene lost 6 bases, with 9 bases spanning the gap. CDR3: CASSPKGGNEQFF. The DNA of the CDR3 is TGTGCCAGCTCACCTAAAGGGGGCAATGAGCAGTTCTTC.

This clonotype was seen repeatedly, ten times or more. The V gene is TRBV5-1, the J gene TRBJ2-5, with D possibly called TRBD1 or TRBD2 (5 bases each). CDR3 length: 15 residues. Per the germline V gene, CDR1 is SGHRS and CDR2 is YFSETQ. V was shortened by 4 bases and J by 1 base, with 14 bases between the two germline ends. The CDR3 reads CASSEGPQIQETQYF. In DNA form, the CDR3 reads TGCGCCAGCAGCGAGGGACCGCAGATCCAAGAGACCCAGTACTTC.

The chain couples TRBV6-1 to TRBJ1-5; TRBD1 agrees at 12 bases. The CDR3 loop spans 20 amino acids. V trimming: 7 bases; J trimming: 2 bases; junction bases outside the gene matches: 18. Germline CDR1 is MNHNS and CDR2 is SASEGT. The CDR3, as DNA: TGTGCCAGCAAATTATCCCCGGCGGGACAGGGGGCCCCTGGCAATCAGCCCCAGCATTTT. The encoded protein is CASKLSPAGQGAPGNQPQHF.

This chain connects TRBV7-8 to TRBJ1-5; D gene uncertain. V was pared by 2 bases and J by 5 bases, with 7 bases between. The CDR3 sequence is 13 residues long. The germline CDR1 and CDR2 sequences are SGHVS and FQNEAQ. CDR3 DNA: TGTGCCAGCAGCTTATCCAGATATCAGCCCCAGCATTTT. It is translated as CASSLSRYQPQHF.